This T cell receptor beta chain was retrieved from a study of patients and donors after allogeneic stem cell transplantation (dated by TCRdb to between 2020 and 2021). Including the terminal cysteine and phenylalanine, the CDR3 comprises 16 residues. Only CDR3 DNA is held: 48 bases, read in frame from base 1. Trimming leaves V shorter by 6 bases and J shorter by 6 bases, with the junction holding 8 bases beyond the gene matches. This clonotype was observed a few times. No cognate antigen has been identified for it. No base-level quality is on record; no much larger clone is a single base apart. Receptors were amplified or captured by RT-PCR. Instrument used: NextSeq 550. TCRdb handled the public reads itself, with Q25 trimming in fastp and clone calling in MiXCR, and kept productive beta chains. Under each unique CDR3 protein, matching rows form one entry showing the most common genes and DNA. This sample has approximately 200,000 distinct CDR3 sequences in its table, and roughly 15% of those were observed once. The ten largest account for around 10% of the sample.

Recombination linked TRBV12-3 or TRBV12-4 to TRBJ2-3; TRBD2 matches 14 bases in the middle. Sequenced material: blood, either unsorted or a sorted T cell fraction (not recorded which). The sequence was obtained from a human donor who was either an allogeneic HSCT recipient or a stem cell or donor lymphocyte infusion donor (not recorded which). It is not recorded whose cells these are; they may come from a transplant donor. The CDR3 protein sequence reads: CASSGLAGGGGDTQYF. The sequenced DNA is TGTGCCAGCAGCGGACTAGCGGGAGGAGGGGGGGATACGCAGTATTTT.